Listed below are T cell receptor beta chains from one sample, sequenced in a study of T cell responses to AZD1222 COVID-19 vaccine. TCRdb's copy holds only in-frame clones and misses some; the assay was immunoSEQ multiplex PCR. The sample contains under 85,000 clones, approximately 90% of which appear only once. The source was peripheral blood, collected 28 days after the second AZD1222 dose. These receptors all stem from an adult who received the AZD1222 COVID-19 vaccine. The CDR3 runs from the conserved cysteine through the conserved F or W. Each record gives: D gene, J gene, clone size, V gene, CDR3 DNA, CDR3 protein. D genes are given only for firm matches. Size is omitted from some rows. Given values are once, few, many or a class for expanded clones.

NA | TRBJ1-5 | NA | TRBV6-1 | TGTGCCAGCAGTGAGCTCCGGGACAATCAGCCCCAGCATTTT | CASSELRDNQPQHF
NA | TRBJ1-5 | NA | TRBV10-3 | TGTGCCATCAGTGAGTCGGGGCAGCCTTTAATCAGGCCCCAGCATTTT | CAISESGQPLIRPQHF
NA | TRBJ1-1 | NA | TRBV4-1 | TGCGCCAGCAGCCAAGAGAGCAGGGAAAGCGCTGAAGCTTTCTTT | CASSQESRESAEAFF
TRBD1 | TRBJ2-4 | NA | TRBV7-8 | TGTGCCAGCAGCTCCCCCGGGACAGGGGCTTTAATTGCCAAAAACATTCAGTACTTC | CASSSPGTGALIAKNIQYF
NA | TRBJ2-3 | NA | TRBV6-2/TRBV6-3 | TGTGCCAGCAGTTACTCCCGCGAGGGGGCAGATACGCAGTATTTT | CASSYSREGADTQYF
NA | TRBJ1-1 | NA | TRBV30 | TGTGCCTGGATGCGGGTTACGACTGAAGCTTTCTTT | CAWMRVTTEAFF
NA | TRBJ2-1 | NA | TRBV3-1/TRBV3-2 | TGTGCCAGCAGCCAGGGCGGGGAGACCAATGAGCAGTTCTTC | CASSQGGETNEQFF
NA | TRBJ1-3 | NA | TRBV11-3 | TGTGCCAGCAGTGAAATGCGTCGGAACACCATATATTTT | CASSEMRRNTIYF
NA | TRBJ2-1 | NA | TRBV5-1 | TGCGCCAGCAGCTTATCCGGCCCCTCCTACAATGAGCAGTTCTTC | CASSLSGPSYNEQFF
NA | TRBJ1-1 | NA | TRBV27 | TGTGCCAGCAGGCCTTCCATTGACAGGCGGGCTTTCTTT | CASRPSIDRRAFF
NA | TRBJ1-1 | once | TRBV7-3 | TGTGCCAGCAGCCCGGACAACACTGAAGCTTTCTTT | CASSPDNTEAFF
TRBD1 | TRBJ1-5 | NA | TRBV18 | TGTGCCAGCTCACTATCGGGACAGTCCAATCAGCCCCAGCATTTT | CASSLSGQSNQPQHF
NA | TRBJ2-5 | once | TRBV12-3/TRBV12-4 | TGTGCCAGCAGTTTATTCGGGGAGACCCAGTACTTC | CASSLFGETQYF
NA | TRBJ1-2 | NA | TRBV9 | TGTGCCAGCAGCTCTTACAGAGATGGCTACACCTTC | CASSSYRDGYTF
NA | TRBJ2-1 | once | TRBV13 | TGTGCCAGCAGCTTAGCCAGTCACAATGAGCAGTTCTTC | CASSLASHNEQFF